A selection of T cell receptor beta chains follows, all from one sample in a study of identifying expanded T cells in peripheral blood. Clones were read by immunoSEQ multiplex PCR, and TCRdb kept only the in-frame ones, dropping some. The sample carries approximately 100,000 clones, about 90% recorded once. Sequenced sample: blood. All receptors derive from a person between 18 and 75 years old in good health. CDR3s include the opening cysteine and the closing phenylalanine or tryptophan. A D gene is named only where the DNA matches it firmly. A clone size is listed for some rows: how often the clone was seen (once, few, many), or a class if it is expanded.

D gene,J gene,V gene,clone size,CDR3 protein,CDR3 DNA
TRBD1,TRBJ1-5,TRBV5-1,-,CASSLGVGQSNQPQHF,TGCGCCAGCAGCTTGGGGGTGGGACAGAGCAATCAGCCCCAGCATTTT
TRBD1,TRBJ1-3,TRBV30,-,CAWTGTTGGGNTIYF,TGTGCCTGGACTGGAACCACAGGGGGCGGAAACACCATATATTTT
TRBD1,TRBJ1-5,TRBV15,-,CATSRDGGTGTDQPQHF,TGTGCCACCAGCAGAGATGGTGGGACAGGGACGGATCAGCCCCAGCATTTT
-,TRBJ2-1,TRBV6-4,few,CASSPGVEYNEQFF,TGTGCCAGCAGCCCCGGGGTAGAGTACAATGAGCAGTTCTTC
-,TRBJ1-3,TRBV5-1,-,CASSFNRDPGNTIYF,TGCGCCAGCAGCTTTAATCGGGATCCTGGAAACACCATATATTTT
TRBD2,TRBJ2-3,TRBV14,-,CASSQKTSGGSDTQYF,TGTGCCAGCAGCCAGAAGACTAGCGGGGGGTCAGATACGCAGTATTTT
-,TRBJ1-6,TRBV5-1,-,CASSPAQGNGSPLHF,TGCGCCAGCAGCCCAGCCCAGGGGAACGGTTCACCCCTCCACTTT
-,TRBJ1-5,TRBV6-5,once,CASRSADGAGQPQHF,TGTGCCAGCAGATCCGCGGACGGAGCGGGGCAGCCCCAGCATTTT
-,TRBJ2-2,TRBV5-4,-,CASSHPRDTGELFF,TGTGCCAGCAGCCATCCACGGGACACCGGGGAGCTGTTTTTT
-,TRBJ2-2,TRBV5-4,-,CASSSLGGRNTGELFF,TGTGCCAGCAGCAGCCTGGGCGGTAGGAACACCGGGGAGCTGTTTTTT
-,TRBJ2-7,TRBV11-2,-,CASSFRGQATSEQYF,TGTGCCAGCAGCTTCCGGGGGCAAGCTACGTCCGAGCAGTACTTC
-,TRBJ2-7,TRBV28,-,CASSIGPSGEQYF,TGTGCCAGCAGTATTGGACCCTCGGGGGAGCAGTACTTC
TRBD2,TRBJ2-1,TRBV6-4,-,CASSAGGPFNEQFF,TGTGCCAGCAGTGCGGGGGGTCCATTCAATGAGCAGTTCTTC
-,TRBJ2-1,TRBV4-2,-,CASSQETTYNEQFF,TGTGCCAGCAGCCAAGAAACTACCTACAATGAGCAGTTCTTC
-,TRBJ1-5,TRBV6-5,few,CASSHHRDSNQPQHF,TGTGCCAGCAGTCACCACAGGGATAGCAATCAGCCCCAGCATTTT
TRBD2,TRBJ2-1,TRBV18,few,CASSPFSGNSYNEQFF,TGTGCCAGCTCACCATTTAGCGGGAACTCCTACAATGAGCAGTTCTTC
TRBD2,TRBJ2-5,TRBV30,-,CAWSLSGGLAETQYF,TGTGCCTGGAGTTTGAGCGGGGGGCTGGCCGAGACCCAGTACTTC
TRBD1,TRBJ2-7,TRBV9,-,CASSAGVGTGEQYF,TGTGCCAGCAGCGCGGGGGTTGGGACAGGTGAGCAGTACTTC
TRBD1,TRBJ2-7,TRBV28,-,CASSPRQGRSYEQYF,TGTGCCAGCAGCCCTCGACAGGGTAGGTCCTACGAGCAGTACTTC
-,TRBJ2-1,TRBV21-1,-,CAPPKSRTSRRTYNEQFF,TGTGCCCCCCCCAAAAGTCGGACTAGCCGAAGGACTTACAATGAGCAGTTCTTC
-,TRBJ1-2,TRBV5-4,once,CASSLQGRYGYTF,TGTGCCAGCAGCTTACAGGGCCGGTATGGCTACACCTTC
-,TRBJ2-2,TRBV27,-,CASSSKPGELFF,TGTGCCAGCAGTTCGAAGCCCGGGGAGCTGTTTTTT
-,TRBJ1-5,TRBV2,-,CASSEGGVSNQPQHF,TGTGCCAGCAGTGAAGGAGGCGTTAGCAATCAGCCCCAGCATTTT
-,TRBJ2-7,TRBV6-5,-,CASRGESYEQYF,TGTGCCAGCAGAGGAGAATCCTACGAGCAGTACTTC
TRBD1,TRBJ1-3,TRBV5-1,-,CASSLGYSGTDSGNTIYF,TGCGCCAGCAGCTTGGGCTACTCCGGGACAGACTCTGGAAACACCATATATTTT
TRBD2,TRBJ2-7,TRBV6-1,-,CASSELRTSGRYEQYF,TGTGCCAGCAGTGAATTAAGAACTAGCGGGAGGTACGAGCAGTACTTC
-,TRBJ1-3,TRBV9,-,CASSGGHGNTIYF,TGTGCCAGCAGCGGAGGACACGGAAACACCATATATTTT
TRBD1,TRBJ1-3,TRBV7-6,-,CASSLGTGGGNTIYF,TGTGCCAGCAGCTTAGGGACAGGAGGTGGAAACACCATATATTTT
-,TRBJ1-1,TRBV15,-,CATSRERSFEAFF,TGTGCCACCAGCAGAGAAAGATCCTTTGAAGCTTTCTTT
-,TRBJ1-5,TRBV4-1,-,CASSQNRAPQPQHF,TGCGCCAGCAGCCAAAACAGGGCCCCCCAGCCCCAGCATTTT
TRBD2,TRBJ2-3,TRBV14,-,CASSQGTSGIYTDTQYF,TGTGCCAGCAGCCAGGGGACTAGCGGAATATACACAGATACGCAGTATTTT
TRBD1,TRBJ1-2,TRBV6-1,-,CASSETGENYGYTF,TGTGCCAGCAGTGAAACAGGGGAAAACTATGGCTACACCTTC
-,TRBJ2-7,TRBV6-5,-,CASRPGDGIYEQYF,TGTGCCAGCAGGCCGGGGGACGGAATATACGAGCAGTACTTC
-,TRBJ1-1,TRBV6-1,-,CASSEAEQAEAFF,TGTGCCAGCAGTGAAGCAGAACAGGCTGAAGCTTTCTTT
TRBD2,TRBJ2-5,TRBV18,-,CASSPGLEETQYF,TGTGCCAGCTCCCCGGGACTAGAAGAGACCCAGTACTTC
-,TRBJ1-1,TRBV27,-,CASSPRVPPRAFF,TGTGCCAGCAGTCCCAGGGTCCCCCCGAGGGCTTTCTTT
-,TRBJ1-5,TRBV2,-,CASSGSGNQPQHF,TGTGCCAGCAGTGGCTCCGGGAATCAGCCCCAGCATTTT
TRBD2,TRBJ2-7,TRBV7-2,-,CASSLSSGTKLYEQYF,TGTGCCAGCAGCTTAAGTTCCGGGACTAAACTCTACGAGCAGTACTTC
-,TRBJ1-4,TRBV30,-,CAWSVPEAEDEKLFF,TGTGCCTGGAGTGTACCCGAGGCGGAGGATGAAAAACTGTTTTTT
-,TRBJ2-3,TRBV5-1,-,CASSLRGGQDTQYF,TGCGCCAGCAGCTTGAGGGGGGGCCAAGATACGCAGTATTTT
TRBD2,TRBJ2-5,TRBV19,-,CASSRGSGFRETQYF,TGTGCCAGTAGCCGCGGGAGCGGGTTTAGAGAGACCCAGTACTTC
-,TRBJ1-6,TRBV7-8,-,CASSLDRYNSPLHF,TGTGCCAGCAGCTTAGATAGATATAATTCACCCCTCCACTTT
-,TRBJ1-1,TRBV30,-,CAWTDRPNTEAFF,TGTGCCTGGACCGACAGACCGAACACTGAAGCTTTCTTT
-,TRBJ2-7,TRBV5-1,-,CASSLGGTYEQYF,TGCGCCAGCAGCTTGGGCGGAACCTACGAGCAGTACTTC
-,TRBJ1-6,TRBV5-1,-,CASSFQSDSPLHF,TGCGCCAGCAGCTTCCAGTCAGATTCACCCCTCCACTTT
-,TRBJ1-5,TRBV6-1,-,CASSPGTSEVGPQHF,TGTGCCAGCAGCCCGGGGACGTCTGAGGTGGGGCCCCAGCATTTT
-,TRBJ2-1,TRBV27,-,CASSGSSYNEQFF,TGTGCCAGCAGTGGTAGCTCCTACAATGAGCAGTTCTTC
TRBD1,TRBJ2-1,TRBV2,-,CASSRDREPAYNEQFF,TGTGCCAGCAGCCGGGACAGGGAACCCGCCTACAATGAGCAGTTCTTC
-,TRBJ1-2,TRBV28,few,CASFSGVGYTF,TGTGCCAGCTTTTCTGGGGTTGGCTACACCTTC
TRBD1,TRBJ2-7,TRBV5-1,-,CASSLAQGQGDEQYF,TGCGCCAGCAGCTTGGCCCAAGGACAGGGGGACGAGCAGTACTTC